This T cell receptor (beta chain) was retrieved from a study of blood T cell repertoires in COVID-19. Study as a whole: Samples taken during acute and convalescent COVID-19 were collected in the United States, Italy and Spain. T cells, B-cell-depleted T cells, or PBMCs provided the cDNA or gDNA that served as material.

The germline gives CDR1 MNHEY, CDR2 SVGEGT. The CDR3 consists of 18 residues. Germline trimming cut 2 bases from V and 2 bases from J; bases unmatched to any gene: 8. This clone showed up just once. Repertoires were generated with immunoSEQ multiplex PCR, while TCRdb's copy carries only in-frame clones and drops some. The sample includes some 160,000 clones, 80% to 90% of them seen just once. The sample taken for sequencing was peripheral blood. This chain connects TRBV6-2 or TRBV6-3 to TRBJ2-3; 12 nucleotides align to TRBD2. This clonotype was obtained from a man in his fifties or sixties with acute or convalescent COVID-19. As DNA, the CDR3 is TGTGCCAGCAGTTACCCCGCACGGACTAGCGGGGACACAGATACGCAGTATTTT. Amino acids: CASSYPARTSGDTDTQYF.